This is a list of T cell receptor beta chains from one sample in a study of siplizumab effects on memory and regulatory T cells. Clones were read by immunoSEQ multiplex PCR, and TCRdb kept only the in-frame ones, dropping some. Of about 100,000 clones in the sample, more than 85% were seen once. The sample comprised CD4+ T cells sorted from blood. These TCRs come from a human donor in good health. Each CDR3 is given with its conserved first and last residue. The D gene is left open where the match is weak. Clone size, where shown, is once, few, many, or a class for clones that have expanded.

-	TRBV6-5	TRBJ1-2	-	CASSYSPLLGYTF	TGTGCCAGCAGTTACAGCCCCCTGCTTGGCTACACCTTC
-	TRBV7-9	TRBJ2-1	TRBD1	CASNRGKDNEQFF	TGTGCCAGTAACAGGGGAAAGGACAATGAGCAGTTCTTC
-	TRBV30	TRBJ1-1	-	CAWSVMGTEAFF	TGTGCCTGGAGTGTAATGGGCACTGAAGCTTTCTTT
-	TRBV6-1	TRBJ1-2	-	CASSEEVRRQGRYGYTF	TGTGCCAGCAGTGAAGAGGTCAGGAGGCAGGGCCGCTATGGCTACACCTTC
once	TRBV5-1	TRBJ2-5	-	CASRVRETQYF	TGCGCCAGCAGAGTGAGGGAGACCCAGTACTTC
once	TRBV5-1	TRBJ2-6	-	CASTDSGANVLTF	TGCGCCAGCACGGACTCTGGGGCCAACGTCCTGACTTTC
-	TRBV2	TRBJ1-2	TRBD1	CASRDRIQLYGYTF	TGTGCCAGCCGGGACAGAATACAACTCTATGGCTACACCTTC
once	TRBV5-1	TRBJ2-3	-	CASSLDRHTDTQYF	TGCGCCAGCAGCTTGGACAGACACACAGATACGCAGTATTTT
-	TRBV11-2	TRBJ1-3	TRBD1	CASSLGGTGTGRDTIYF	TGTGCCAGCAGCTTAGGGGGAACCGGGACAGGGCGCGACACCATATATTTT
-	TRBV7-2	TRBJ1-1	-	CASSQMRTNTEAFF	TGTGCCAGCAGCCAGATGAGAACGAACACTGAAGCTTTCTTT
-	TRBV5-6	TRBJ1-3	-	CASSFGQSSGNTIYF	TGTGCCAGCAGCTTCGGGCAGAGCTCTGGAAACACCATATATTTT
-	TRBV5-1	TRBJ2-3	-	CASTFRDTQYF	TGCGCCAGCACCTTCCGGGATACGCAGTATTTT
-	TRBV5-1	TRBJ2-5	-	CASSSAGTRVGETQYF	TGCGCCAGCAGCTCTGCCGGGACCCGAGTTGGGGAGACCCAGTACTTC
-	TRBV6-1	TRBJ2-3	TRBD2	CASRTSGSGDTQYF	TGTGCCAGCAGGACTAGCGGGAGTGGCGATACGCAGTATTTT
-	TRBV9	TRBJ1-1	TRBD1	CASSQGVNTEAFF	TGTGCCAGCAGCCAGGGGGTGAACACTGAAGCTTTCTTT
-	TRBV18	TRBJ2-7	TRBD1	CASSPTGVAEQYF	TGTGCCAGCTCACCGACAGGGGTGGCCGAGCAGTACTTC
-	TRBV10-3	TRBJ2-7	-	CAISGLPRDEQYF	TGTGCCATCAGTGGACTCCCCCGGGACGAGCAGTACTTC
-	TRBV30	TRBJ2-1	-	CAWSVSGGLFF	TGTGCCTGGAGTGTCTCTGGGGGATTGTTCTTC
-	TRBV28	TRBJ2-7	TRBD2	CASSLSSGRTRGYEQYF	TGTGCCAGCAGTTTGTCCAGCGGGAGGACCCGCGGCTACGAGCAGTACTTC
-	TRBV9	TRBJ2-7	TRBD1	CASSVVVWTGWRRYEQYF	TGTGCCAGCAGCGTAGTGGTGTGGACAGGGTGGCGTCGCTACGAGCAGTACTTC
-	TRBV7-3	TRBJ2-5	-	CASSLTSGGAETQYF	TGTGCCAGCAGCTTAACGTCCGGGGGCGCGGAGACCCAGTACTTC